This T cell receptor (beta chain) was recorded in a study of T cells after yellow fever vaccination. On the study more broadly: Libraries from low-cell-number fractions were prepared with the SMART-Seq v4 Ultra Low Input RNA kit.

As to this clonotype: Its antigen is unidentified.

As TCR cDNA was made by 5'RACE template switching, a universal primer site and UMIs were added. TCRdb itself ran the 5' RACE reads through MiXCR, one entry per CDR3 protein. The sample carries about 580,000 distinct CDR3 sequences, about a sixth recorded once. CDR3 length equals 15 residues. V lost 2 bases to trimming and J lost 9 bases; unmatched junction nucleotides: 13. Per the germline V gene, CDR1 is MNHEY and CDR2 is SMNVEV (reference sequence). Study-wide findings and caveats: Reappearance after the booster was seen for most primary-vaccination clones, at 95% to 97% CD4 and roughly 90% CD8. Secondary responses were weaker yet peaked faster, day 5 versus 15.

Sample: PBMCs, taken less than 6 days after the first yellow fever vaccination. This sequence joins TRBV27 and TRBJ2-7; 7 nucleotides match TRBD1. The sequence was obtained from a man between 18 and 29 years old who received the YFV17D yellow fever vaccine. The CDR3 bases are TGTGCCAGCAGTTTACATCCGGGACAGCGCTCGGCGCAGTACTTC. It translates to CASSLHPGQRSAQYF.